This T cell receptor (beta chain) comes out of a study of OX40 agonist ivuxolimab in advanced cancers. Across the whole study: The study reported partial responses in three patients: one hepatocellular carcinoma, two cutaneous melanoma.

About this clone: What it recognizes is unknown.

Libraries were prepared by immunoSEQ multiplex PCR; TCRdb keeps only in-frame clonotypes and omits some of them. The table has 50,000 to 65,000 clones, approximately 90% seen once; the top ten hold around 9.3%. The V end lost 6 bases, the J end lost 8 bases, and 16 bases lay between the germline ends. Germline V gives CDR1 LNHDA, CDR2 SQIVND (reference sequence). The CDR3 runs to 13 residues. Findings of the study overall: At doses 0.1 to 3.0 mg/kg, CD4+ and CD8+ clones expanded.

The material was CD4+ or CD8+ T cells sorted from blood, obtained in a trial of the OX40 agonist ivuxolimab. This clonotype was sampled from an adult with an advanced solid tumor such as melanoma, head and neck, liver or kidney cancer. The chain recombines TRBV19 with TRBJ1-2; D is uncertain. The CDR3 DNA is TGTGCCAGTAGCCCAACAGTACATAGAGGCTACACCTTC. Translation: CASSPTVHRGYTF.